This is a list of T cell receptor beta chains from one sample in a study of blood T cell repertoires in COVID-19. Using immunoSEQ multiplex PCR, the repertoire was profiled, and TCRdb retains in-frame clones only, with some absent. The data contain 55,000 to 90,000 clones, approximately 86% of them singletons. The sample comprised peripheral blood. The origin of the receptors is a man between 65 and 85 years old with active COVID-19. CDR3s include the opening cysteine and the closing phenylalanine or tryptophan. Each record gives: V gene, CDR3 length, D gene, clone size, J gene, CDR3 protein, CDR3 DNA. A D gene is named only where the DNA matches it firmly. Clone size appears in some rows only: once, few, many, or a class for an expanded clone.

>TRBV28|14|TRBD1|.|TRBJ1-2
CASRTGAGGYGYTF
TGTGCCAGCAGGACAGGGGCGGGCGGCTATGGCTACACCTTC
>TRBV6-5|14|.|.|TRBJ1-1
CASTRQLMNTEAFF
TGTGCCAGCACCCGACAGCTGATGAACACTGAAGCTTTCTTT
>TRBV19|16|TRBD2|.|TRBJ2-1
CASIRLAGGPGNEQFF
TGTGCCAGTATACGACTAGCGGGAGGGCCGGGGAATGAGCAGTTCTTC
>TRBV5-6|14|TRBD2|.|TRBJ2-7
CASSLVAGAGEQYF
TGTGCCAGCAGCTTGGTGGCGGGAGCTGGGGAGCAGTACTTC
>TRBV7-2|15|.|.|TRBJ1-2
CASSVTRGADYGYTF
TGTGCCAGCAGCGTTACCCGGGGGGCTGACTATGGCTACACCTTC
>TRBV9|16|TRBD1|once|TRBJ1-3
CASSAGQGFPGNTIYF
TGTGCCAGCAGCGCCGGACAGGGTTTCCCTGGAAACACCATATATTTT
>TRBV30|15|TRBD2|.|TRBJ2-3
CAWSPLGLAGDTQYF
TGTGCCTGGAGTCCCCTGGGACTAGCGGGGGATACGCAGTATTTT
>TRBV5-6|14|.|.|TRBJ1-5
CASSPRGPNQPQHF
TGTGCCAGCAGCCCCCGCGGGCCCAATCAGCCCCAGCATTTT
>TRBV12-5|16|TRBD2|.|TRBJ2-7
CASGWGPSGRVYEQYF
TGTGCTAGTGGTTGGGGCCCTAGCGGGAGGGTCTACGAGCAGTACTTC
>TRBV27|18|TRBD2|.|TRBJ2-1
CASRPGGDGTSGYNEQFF
TGTGCCAGCAGACCTGGGGGGGACGGGACTAGCGGCTACAATGAGCAGTTCTTC
>TRBV24-1|10|.|.|TRBJ2-5
CATTRETQYF
TGTGCCACCACACGGGAGACCCAGTACTTC
>TRBV1|20|.|.|TRBJ2-4
CTSSQTGTSGRARAKNIQYF
TGCACCAGCAGCCAAACCGGGACTAGCGGGAGGGCACGGGCCAAAAACATTCAGTACTTC
>TRBV6-5|14|.|.|TRBJ2-3
CASSYFGSSDTQYF
TGTGCCAGCAGTTACTTTGGTAGCTCAGATACGCAGTATTTT
>TRBV9|18|TRBD1|few|TRBJ1-6
CASSGPTGAPSYNSPLHF
TGTGCCAGCAGCGGACCGACAGGGGCCCCCTCCTATAATTCACCCCTCCACTTT
>TRBV5-6|18|TRBD2|.|TRBJ2-7
CASSSPRGRGSGTYEQYF
TGTGCCAGCAGCTCCCCTCGGGGGAGGGGAAGTGGGACCTACGAGCAGTACTTC
>TRBV5-8|15|TRBD1|.|TRBJ2-7
CASRSRRTGAVEQYF
TGTGCCTCCAGATCTCGACGGACAGGAGCGGTCGAGCAGTACTTC
>TRBV7-3|14|TRBD1|.|TRBJ2-3
CASSPGPQGAQPYF
TGTGCCAGCAGCCCCGGCCCTCAGGGGGCCCAGCCGTATTTT
>TRBV4-1|16|.|.|TRBJ2-7
CASSQDGAGPPYEQYF
TGCGCCAGCAGCCAAGATGGGGCAGGCCCCCCCTACGAGCAGTACTTC
>TRBV30|14|.|.|TRBJ2-6
CAWSVQVGANVLTF
TGTGCCTGGAGCGTTCAGGTGGGGGCCAACGTCCTGACTTTC
>TRBV9|18|TRBD2|.|TRBJ2-1
CASSVGGLAGGPGNEQFF
TGTGCCAGCAGCGTAGGGGGACTAGCGGGAGGGCCGGGGAATGAGCAGTTCTTC
>TRBV1|15|.|.|TRBJ1-2
CTSRHRRRANYGYTF
TGCACCAGCAGACACCGCCGCCGGGCTAACTATGGCTACACCTTC
>TRBV10-3|14|.|.|TRBJ2-4
CAISERGAKNIQYF
TGTGCCATCAGTGAGAGGGGGGCCAAAAACATTCAGTACTTC
>TRBV7-2|14|TRBD1|.|TRBJ2-7
CASSLGQGYYEQYF
TGTGCCAGCAGCTTAGGACAGGGCTACTACGAGCAGTACTTC
>TRBV3-1/TRBV3-2|13|.|.|TRBJ1-1
CASSPEGAGEAFF
TGTGCCAGCAGCCCCGAAGGCGCCGGGGAAGCTTTCTTT
>TRBV4-2|18|TRBD2|.|TRBJ2-1
CASSQTSGLAGVGNEQFF
TGTGCCAGCAGCCAAACCTCAGGACTAGCGGGAGTTGGGAATGAGCAGTTCTTC
>TRBV12-3/TRBV12-4|11|.|.|TRBJ1-2
CASSFGIGETF
TGTGCCAGCAGTTTTGGCATAGGGGAAACCTTC
>TRBV6-1|17|TRBD2|.|TRBJ2-7
CASSALIFSGGTYEQYF
TGTGCCAGCAGTGCCCTTATCTTTAGCGGGGGCACCTACGAGCAGTACTTC
>TRBV5-3|17|TRBD1|.|TRBJ2-5
CARSLGPLGTGEETQYF
TGTGCCAGAAGCTTGGGCCCCCTCGGGACAGGAGAAGAGACCCAGTACTTC
>TRBV9|15|TRBD1|.|TRBJ1-5
CASSAGTDRDQPQHF
TGTGCCAGCAGCGCCGGGACAGACCGAGATCAGCCCCAGCATTTT
>TRBV3-1/TRBV3-2|12|TRBD2|once|TRBJ2-7
CASGEEREAGTF
TGTGCCAGCGGGGAAGAACGGGAGGCAGGGACGTTC
>TRBV4-3|15|TRBD1|.|TRBJ2-5
CASSHQGALGETQYF
TGCGCCAGCAGCCACCAGGGGGCGTTGGGAGAGACCCAGTACTTC
>TRBV18|14|.|.|TRBJ2-7
CASSPQVNAYEQYF
TGTGCCAGCTCGCCTCAGGTGAACGCCTACGAGCAGTACTTC
>TRBV19|14|TRBD1|.|TRBJ2-7
CASSIGTGPYEQYF
TGTGCCAGTAGTATAGGGACAGGCCCCTACGAGCAGTACTTC
>TRBV10-3|16|TRBD1|.|TRBJ1-6
CAISEAPQGLNSPLHF
TGTGCCATCAGTGAGGCCCCACAGGGGCTTAACTCACCCCTCCACTTT
>TRBV25-1|12|.|.|TRBJ1-1
CASSGPNSEAFF
TGTGCCAGCAGTGGCCCAAACTCTGAAGCTTTCTTT
>TRBV28|15|.|.|TRBJ1-5
CASIATPGGNQPQHF
TGTGCCAGCATCGCGACACCCGGGGGCAATCAGCCCCAGCATTTT
>TRBV7-2|15|TRBD1|.|TRBJ2-5
CASSPRTGVGETQYF
TGTGCCAGCAGCCCCCGGACAGGGGTAGGAGAGACCCAGTACTTC
>TRBV27|15|TRBD2|.|TRBJ2-7
CASSRGLAKPYEQYF
TGTGCCAGCAGTAGGGGACTAGCGAAGCCCTACGAGCAGTACTTC
>TRBV19|15|.|.|TRBJ2-3
CASSIVRGGTDTQYF
TGTGCCAGTAGTATAGTTCGCGGGGGCACAGATACGCAGTATTTT
>TRBV7-2|15|.|few|TRBJ1-1
CASSLQQAEAGGAFF
TGTGCCAGCAGCTTACAACAAGCAGAGGCGGGGGGGGCTTTCTTT
>TRBV4-2|13|.|.|TRBJ2-7
CASSPPDRYEQYF
TGTGCCAGCAGCCCCCCCGACAGATACGAGCAGTACTTC